Included here is one TCR beta chain sequence, with context. Its specificity is not known. TCRbeta library preparation incorporated unique molecular identifiers. Via MiXCR, TCRdb re-called the PCR reads, giving one row per CDR3 protein. The sample lists 350,000 to 500,000 distinct CDR3 sequences, roughly two fifths seen once, with 27% in the top ten. This sample is part of a study of T-cell reconstitution after alpha-beta-depleted transplantation in children. General study results and limits: Several patients had high TCRbeta diversity at day 60; it came from surviving recipient T cells and thymic progenitors. About two months after transplant, alpha-beta T cells reportedly came from several hundred expanded graft clones. Hyperexpanded clones declined; after one year, newly produced T cells mostly supplied diversity.

CDR1 is SGHTA, CDR2 FQGNSA, per germline. The CDR3 covers 15 residues. The V and J ends lost 5 bases and 6 bases, in that order; junction bases with no gene match: 9. The chain uses TRBV7-2 and TRBJ1-4, with TRBD1 identical over 7 bases. The specimen was PBMCs, collected before TCRalphabeta/CD19-depleted stem cell transplant. The source is a girl aged 2 to 9 with aplastic anemia, due to receive a stem cell transplant. The CDR3 reads CASSPQGGGDEKLFF. The CDR3 DNA is TGTGCCAGCAGCCCCCAAGGGGGCGGAGATGAAAAACTGTTTTTT.